The next 19 T cell receptor beta chains were all read from a single sample in a study of blood T cell repertoires in COVID-19. Measured with immunoSEQ multiplex PCR; TCRdb has only the in-frame clones, and not every one. The profile shows fewer than 250,000 clones, approximately 84% of them singletons. Input material: peripheral blood. The source is a woman in her 70s with active or convalescent COVID-19.

The chain recombines TRBV28 with TRBJ1-4, with TRBD1 as a possible D gene (5 bases). Germline values: CDR1 MDHEN, CDR2 SYDVKM. Trimming cost V 0 bases and J 3 bases, with 17 bases left between them. This CDR3 is 18 amino acids long. The CDR3 bases are TGTGCCAGCAGTTTATGGAGAAGCAGGGTTGAAGCTAATGAAAAACTGTTTTTT. Protein product: CASSLWRSRVEANEKLFF.

The chain is built from TRBV5-1 and TRBJ1-4, with 8 bases identical to TRBD1. The CDR3 covers 14 residues. Trimming at V came to 9 bases and at J to 8 bases, leaving 12 bases not matched to a gene. Germline V gene sequence: CDR1 SGHRS, CDR2 YFSETQ. The DNA of the CDR3 is TGCGCCACCTCCTCCGGGACAGGAGGAGAAAAACTGTTTTTT. It codes for CATSSGTGGEKLFF.

The V call is TRBV7-9, the J call TRBJ2-3; 11 positions match TRBD2. Germline V CDR1 and CDR2: SEHNR, FQNEAQ (reference sequence). The CDR3 covers 16 residues. J was trimmed by 3 bases and V by 5 bases; bases with no gene match: 7. The CDR3 DNA is TGTGCCAGCAGCCTTAGGACTAGCGGGCTGACAGATACGCAGTATTTT. As protein: CASSLRTSGLTDTQYF.

This rearrangement joins TRBV7-6 to TRBJ1-1; possibly TRBD1 for D (5 bases). V shed 1 base and J shed 5 bases, with 8 bases lying between them. Germline lookup yields CDR1 SGHVS and CDR2 FNYEAQ. The CDR3 length is 13 residues. CDR3 in amino acids: CASSLDGATEAFF. CDR3 DNA sequence: TGTGCCAGCAGCTTAGATGGGGCGACTGAAGCTTTCTTT.

This clone was seen more than once but under ten times. This chain connects TRBV19 to TRBJ2-1; 9 bases map to TRBD2. Germline CDR1 is LNHDA and CDR2 is SQIVND (reference sequence). After removal of 5 bases from V and 8 bases from J, the junction contained 10 bases not matched to a gene. The CDR3 extends over 15 amino acids. The CDR3 DNA sequence: TGTGCCAGTAGTCTGCGGGGGACTAGCAGGGATGAGCAGTTCTTC. Translating it yields CASSLRGTSRDEQFF.

Only one count was recorded for this clone. J is TRBJ2-6 and V is TRBV28; D possibly corresponds to TRBD1 (5 bases). In germline, CDR1 is MDHEN, CDR2 SYDVKM. CDR3 length: 16 residues. Between the trimmed V and J ends, which lost 5 bases and 0 bases, there was a span of 11 bases. This chain's CDR3 is CASSAQGHSGANVLTF. The DNA of the CDR3 is TGTGCCAGCAGTGCCCAAGGACACTCTGGGGCCAACGTCCTGACTTTC.

The rearrangement uses TRBV6-5 and TRBJ2-5; maybe TRBD1 (6 bases). Germline V lookup: CDR1 MNHEY, CDR2 SVGAGI. The CDR3 consists of 13 residues. Trimming cost V 8 bases and J 3 bases, with 13 bases left between them. CDR3 protein: CASRRGKEETQYF. The CDR3 DNA reads as TGTGCCAGCCGTAGGGGGAAAGAAGAGACCCAGTACTTC.

The V call is TRBV2, the J call TRBJ2-2, with TRBD2 identical over 10 bases. Looked up from germline, CDR1 is SNHLY and CDR2 is FYNNEI. V was pared by 6 bases and J by 7 bases, with 14 bases of the junction left unmatched. The CDR3 has 17 residues. The CDR3: CASSQSSGRAPGGELFF. For the CDR3, the DNA is TGTGCCAGCAGCCAATCAAGCGGGAGGGCCCCTGGCGGGGAGCTGTTTTTT.

The chain recombines TRBV27 with TRBJ2-3, with D maybe TRBD2 (6 bases). CDR3 size: 16 residues. CDR1 and CDR2 from the germline V gene are MNHEY and SMNVEV (reference sequence). Trimming left V 2 bases short and J 0 bases short, with 12 bases between. The CDR3 DNA is TGTGCCAGCAGTTTACGGCCAGGGACTAGCACAGATACGCAGTATTTT. This translates into CASSLRPGTSTDTQYF.

J is TRBJ2-1 and V is TRBV18; D is perhaps TRBD1 (5 bases). The CDR3 extends over 13 amino acids. Germline V CDR1 and CDR2: KGHSH, LQKENI. Between the trimmed V and J ends, which lost 4 bases and 6 bases, there was a span of 10 bases. The CDR3 reads CASSLRGVNEQFF. Here the CDR3 DNA reads TGTGCCAGCTCACTTAGGGGCGTCAATGAGCAGTTCTTC.

The chain has TRBV28 and TRBJ2-5, with 14 bases fitting TRBD2. V was clipped by 4 bases and J by 5 bases; unmatched bases: 12. The CDR3 totals 18 residues. Germline V gene data show CDR1 as MDHEN and CDR2 as SYDVKM. CDR3 in DNA: TGTGCCAGCAGTTGGGGACTAGCGGGAGACACCGGGGTGGAGACCCAGTACTTC. Translated: CASSWGLAGDTGVETQYF.

This clone appeared a single time. V and J are TRBV30 and TRBJ1-2; TRBD1 matches 7 bases. CDR3 length equals 13 residues. Germline V gene sequence: CDR1 GTSNPN, CDR2 SVGIG (reference sequence). The CDR3 sequence is CAFFLQGPYGYTF. CDR3 nucleotides: TGTGCTTTTTTTCTACAGGGGCCCTATGGCTACACCTTC.

The chain's CDR3 is CASSLSGSGANVLTF. The CDR3 nucleotides are TGCGCCAGCAGCTTGTCAGGCTCTGGGGCCAACGTCCTGACTTTC. The chain joins TRBV5-1 to TRBJ2-6, with D unresolved. Germline assignment: CDR1 SGHRS and CDR2 YFSETQ. V dropped 1 base and J dropped 0 bases, with 5 bases sitting between them. This CDR3 has 15 amino acids.

The rearrangement uses TRBV19 and TRBJ1-2; TRBD1 might be the D (5 bases). CDR3 size: 13 residues. Germline loops: CDR1 LNHDA, CDR2 SQIVND (reference sequence). V was pared by 6 bases and J by 4 bases, with 12 bases between. The CDR3 loop reads CASSSLGAYGYTF. CDR3 sequence (DNA): TGTGCCAGTAGCTCCTTAGGGGCCTATGGCTACACCTTC.

The genes are TRBV10-3 and TRBJ2-7; 8 nucleotides line up with TRBD2. The V and J ends lost 1 base and 4 bases, in that order; junction bases with no gene match: 6. The CDR3 contains 15 residues. Germline V gives CDR1 ENHRY, CDR2 SYGVKD. Written as DNA, the CDR3 is TGTGCCATCAGTGAGTTCGGTAGCGGGATTTACGAGCAGTACTTC. Amino acid sequence: CAISEFGSGIYEQYF.

The chain employs TRBV6-5 and TRBJ1-1; 8 bases map to TRBD1. CDR3 length: 14 residues. V lost 5 bases and J lost 3; bases outside the gene matches: 5. Germline V lookup: CDR1 MNHEY, CDR2 SVGAGI. The CDR3: CASSTDRVDTEAFF. The DNA of the CDR3 is TGTGCCAGCAGTACGGACAGGGTAGACACTGAAGCTTTCTTT.

The rearrangement joins TRBV28 to TRBJ1-3, with 8 bases fitting TRBD1. Per the germline V gene, CDR1 is MDHEN and CDR2 is SYDVKM. V lost 6 bases, J lost 1 base, and 8 bases stayed unmatched. This CDR3 contains 16 residues. CDR3 DNA sequence: TGTGCCAGCAGCCTCGGGACAGGCGGTTCTGGAAACACCATATATTTT. Translating it yields CASSLGTGGSGNTIYF.

The gene calls are TRBV28 and TRBJ2-6, with D hard to call. V was pared by 5 bases and J by 0 bases, with 14 bases between. Germline V gene lookup returns CDR1 MDHEN and CDR2 SYDVKM. The CDR3 is 17 amino acids. The CDR3 nucleotides are TGTGCCAGCAGTCCGGCCAGACTTAGCTCTGGGGCCAACGTCCTGACTTTC. Its protein product is CASSPARLSSGANVLTF.

For the CDR3, the DNA is TGTGCCAGCAGCTTGGAAAGGGGCTATGGCTACACCTTC. This gives the protein CASSLERGYGYTF. This chain joins TRBV5-4 and TRBJ1-2; TRBD1 might be the D (5 bases). CDR1 and CDR2 (germline): SGHNT, YYREEE (reference sequence). There are 13 residues in the CDR3. V dropped 0 bases and J dropped 4 bases, with 7 bases sitting between them.